This record looks at one T cell receptor (beta chain) sequence and its context. Its antigen is unidentified. The table came from immunoSEQ multiplex PCR; TCRdb's copy has only in-frame clones and leaves some out. The table records about 15,000 clones, around 90% of them present only once. Methotrexate plus calcineurin inhibitor accompanied controls' myeloablative marrow transplants; sampling was 1 year later. V dropped 4 bases and J dropped 8 bases, with 11 bases sitting between them. The CDR3 totals 12 residues. Germline CDR1 is SGHRS and CDR2 is YFSETQ. This record comes from a study of T cells after posttransplantation cyclophosphamide. Overall study findings and caveats: Later post-transplant blood repertoires were often dominated by donor CD8+ memory clones. Skin or GI-infiltrating T cells shared few TRB sequences with blood. After PTCy, TRB diversity resembled that of CNI/methotrexate controls.

The chain links TRBV5-1 to TRBJ2-3; D is possibly TRBD1 (6 bases). This clonotype was sampled from a male patient between 45 and 59 years old who received an allogeneic stem cell transplant from an unrelated donor, was CMV-positive, and had chronic GVHD only. These T cells may partly come from the graft donor. The sample in question was PBMCs, obtained after an allogeneic stem cell transplant with a calcineurin inhibitor and methotrexate. The CDR3 here is CASSPEQGTQYF. In DNA form, the CDR3 reads TGCGCCAGCAGCCCGGAACAGGGTACGCAGTATTTT.